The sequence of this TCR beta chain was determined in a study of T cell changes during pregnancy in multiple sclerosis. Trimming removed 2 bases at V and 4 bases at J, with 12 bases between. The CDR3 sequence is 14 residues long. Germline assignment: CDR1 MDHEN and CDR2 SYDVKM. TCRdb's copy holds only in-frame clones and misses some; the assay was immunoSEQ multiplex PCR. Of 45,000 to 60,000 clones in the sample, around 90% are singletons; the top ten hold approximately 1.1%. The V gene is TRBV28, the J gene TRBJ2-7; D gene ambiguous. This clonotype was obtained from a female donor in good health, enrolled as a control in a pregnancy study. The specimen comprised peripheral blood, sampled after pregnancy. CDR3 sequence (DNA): TGTGCCAGCAGTTTAGTGGCTAGTTCGTACGAGCAGTACTTC. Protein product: CASSLVASSYEQYF.